One and the same sample provided the 30 T cell receptor beta chains below, sequenced in a study of cytomegalovirus exposure and HLA in healthy donors. Here immunoSEQ multiplex PCR was the method, and the copy in TCRdb shows in-frame clones only, minus some. The repertoire includes under 250,000 clones, about 81% of them detected once, and roughly 1.2% sits in the top ten. The sample consisted of PBMCs. The receptors come from a woman in her twenties or thirties in good health and CMV-seronegative.

V usage is TRBV30 and J usage is TRBJ2-1; unclear D gene. The V end was cut by 1 base, the J end by 0 bases, with 4 bases between. Germline values: CDR1 GTSNPN, CDR2 SVGIG (reference sequence). This CDR3 is 13 amino acids long. CDR3 region: CAWSESSYNEQFF. The CDR3 nucleotides are TGTGCCTGGAGTGAGAGCTCCTACAATGAGCAGTTCTTC.

This clone came up a few times. The chain recombines TRBV30 with TRBJ1-6, with D possibly matching TRBD1 (6 bases). The CDR3 extends over 14 amino acids. Germline V gene sequence: CDR1 GTSNPN, CDR2 SVGIG (reference sequence). V dropped 3 bases and J dropped 9 bases, with 15 bases sitting between them. Here the CDR3 DNA reads TGTGCCTGGAGCGATGGGGGAGGGGGTTCACCCCTCCACTTT. It encodes CAWSDGGGGSPLHF.

This clone was picked up one time. The V call is TRBV7-9, the J call TRBJ2-5; the match to TRBD2 covers 9 bases. With V trimmed by 0 bases and J by 3 bases, 2 bases remained unmatched. Germline V lookup: CDR1 SEHNR, CDR2 FQNEAQ (reference sequence). The CDR3 runs 15 residues. The DNA for the CDR3 is TGTGCCAGCAGCTTAGCGTTAGCGGGGGAAGAGACCCAGTACTTC. Translation: CASSLALAGEETQYF.

The chain recombines TRBV9 with TRBJ2-1, with D tentatively TRBD2 (5 bases). This CDR3 has 15 amino acids. V was pared by 3 bases and J by 4 bases, with 14 bases between. Germline V gene data show CDR1 as SGDLS and CDR2 as YYNGEE. The CDR3 is CASSATLRGYNEQFF. Here the CDR3 DNA reads TGTGCCAGCAGCGCGACACTGAGAGGGTACAATGAGCAGTTCTTC.

The DNA of the CDR3 is TGTGCCAGCAGCCCTGGGAACAGGGGGCAGAATCAGCCCCAGCATTTT. Its protein is CASSPGNRGQNQPQHF. The V and J genes are TRBV28 and TRBJ1-5; 9 bases align to TRBD1. The V segment lost 6 bases and the J segment 4 bases; nucleotides outside the gene matches: 10. CDR3 length: 16 residues. Germline CDR1 MDHEN, CDR2 SYDVKM.

This clone was counted between two and nine times. The gene calls are TRBV28 and TRBJ2-7; weak D call: TRBD2 (5 bases). Germline V gene sequence: CDR1 MDHEN, CDR2 SYDVKM. V was clipped by 6 bases and J by 6 bases, with 15 bases between them. This CDR3 has 13 amino acids. As DNA, the CDR3 is TGTGCCAGCAGAATAGGCGGGCCGGGCGAGCAGTACTTC. Protein product: CASRIGGPGEQYF.

V usage is TRBV27 and J usage is TRBJ2-2; 7 nucleotides agree with TRBD1. Germline CDR1 and CDR2: MNHEY and SMNVEV (reference sequence). Trimming took 3 bases from V and 6 from J; bases not matched to a gene: 4. The CDR3 has 14 residues. The CDR3 DNA reads TGTGCCAGCAGTTTGACAGGGATTGCCGGGGAGCTGTTTTTT. Protein product: CASSLTGIAGELFF.

The chain carries TRBV30 and TRBJ2-1; 9 bases match TRBD2. V shed 8 bases and J 6 bases; nucleotides not matched to a gene: 11. CDR1 is GTSNPN, CDR2 SVGIG, per germline (reference sequence). CDR3 length equals 14 residues. The CDR3 coding sequence is TGTGCCGCACCTAGCGGGATATTCGGCAATGAGCAGTTCTTC. This translates into CAAPSGIFGNEQFF.

This rearrangement joins TRBV28 to TRBJ1-2; D is possibly TRBD1 (6 bases). Germline CDR1 and CDR2: MDHEN and SYDVKM. The CDR3 is 14 residues long. Trimming removed 5 bases at V and 4 bases at J, with 14 bases between. The CDR3 loop is CASSPPRTAYGYTF. CDR3 coding DNA: TGTGCCAGCAGTCCCCCTCGGACAGCCTATGGCTACACCTTC.

This clone has only a few counts. The chain couples TRBV5-1 to TRBJ1-6; D is ambiguous. Trimming removed 0 bases at V and 9 bases at J, with 13 bases between. There are 15 residues in the CDR3. CDR1 SGHRS and CDR2 YFSETQ come from the germline V gene. DNA for the CDR3: TGCGCCAGCAGCTTGGGGAATTCACGGGGTTCACCCCTCCACTTT. Translated, it gives CASSLGNSRGSPLHF.

In its sample, this clone was seen once. V gene TRBV4-2 combines with J gene TRBJ2-1; 8 bases align to TRBD1. The CDR3 has 16 residues. J gave up 2 bases and V 1 base, and 4 bases lay outside the gene matches. Germline values: CDR1 LGHNA, CDR2 YNFKEQ. CDR3 sequence: CASSQVGQGTYNEQFF. DNA for the CDR3: TGTGCCAGCAGCCAAGTAGGACAGGGAACCTACAATGAGCAGTTCTTC.

This clone was picked up a small number of times. V usage is TRBV7-7 and J usage is TRBJ2-7; D perhaps matches TRBD2 (5 bases). Germline V lookup: CDR1 SSHAT, CDR2 FNYEAQ (reference sequence). The CDR3 loop spans 13 amino acids. Trimming shortened V by 1 base and J by 4 bases, and 8 bases separated the two germline ends. In DNA form, the CDR3 reads TGTGCCAGCAGCTTAGATGAGGGTTACGAGCAGTACTTC. As protein: CASSLDEGYEQYF.

The V gene is TRBV2, the J gene TRBJ1-2, with D maybe TRBD1 (6 bases). The germline V and J ends were trimmed by 8 bases and 0 bases, with 10 bases remaining between them. The CDR3 length is 13 residues. Germline-derived CDR1 and CDR2 are SNHLY and FYNNEI. The CDR3 region has the DNA TGTGCCAGCCACGGGACAACTAACTATGGCTACACCTTC. Amino acid sequence: CASHGTTNYGYTF.

This clone was seen more than once but under ten times. V is TRBV7-9 and J is TRBJ1-1; D unclear. The CDR3 runs 14 residues. CDR1 and CDR2 (germline): SEHNR, FQNEAQ (reference sequence). Trimming pared 2 bases from V and 4 bases from J, leaving 11 bases between. CDR3 sequence reads: CASSLPLTGTEAFF. In DNA form, the CDR3 reads TGTGCCAGCAGCTTACCGTTGACGGGCACTGAAGCTTTCTTT. The full variable domain, rest sourced from reference TRBV7-9 and TRBJ1-1, is DTGVSQNPRHKITKRGQNVTFRCDPISEHNRLYWYRQTLGQGPEFLTYFQNEAQLEKSRLLSDRFSAERPKGSFSTLEIQRTEQGDSAMYLCASSLPLTGTEAFFGQGTRLTVV.

The chain recombines TRBV28 with TRBJ2-1; possible D gene TRBD1, 6 bases. The CDR3 contains 14 residues. Germline V gives CDR1 MDHEN, CDR2 SYDVKM. V was shortened by 7 bases and J by 1 base, with 11 bases between the two germline ends. The CDR3 is CASNIQGSYNEQFF. The CDR3, as DNA: TGTGCCAGCAATATACAGGGTTCCTACAATGAGCAGTTCTTC.

This chain links TRBV7-8 with TRBJ1-1; D is unclear. The V gene's germline CDR1 is SGHVS and CDR2 FQNEAQ. The V gene lost 0 bases and the J gene lost 6 bases, with 11 bases spanning the gap. This CDR3 has 14 amino acids. The CDR3 loop reads CASSLAAAGAEAFF. CDR3 DNA sequence: TGTGCCAGCAGCTTAGCGGCGGCCGGGGCTGAAGCTTTCTTT.

The chain couples TRBV11-2 to TRBJ1-4; D may be TRBD1 (6 bases). CDR1 and CDR2 (germline): SGHAT, FQNNGV. Trimming left V 4 bases short and J 2 bases short, with 14 bases between. CDR3 length equals 16 residues. The CDR3 DNA reads as TGTGCCAGCAGCTCACGAAGGACAGCTACTAATGAAAAACTGTTTTTT. Protein: CASSSRRTATNEKLFF. The full variable domain, completed using reference TRBV11-2 and TRBJ1-4, is EAGVAQSPRYKIIEKRQSVAFWCNPISGHATLYWYQQILGQGPKLLIQFQNNGVVDDSQLPKDRFSAERLKGVDSTLKIQPAKLEDSAVYLCASSSRRTATNEKLFFGSGTQLSVL.

There are a few counts of this clone. The chain employs TRBV19 and TRBJ1-5, with no clear D. Trimming removed 10 bases from V and 2 bases from J, with 15 bases in between. The CDR3 totals 14 residues. Germline CDR1 is LNHDA and CDR2 is SQIVND (reference sequence). CDR3 coding DNA: TGTGCCACCGCGCACAGTTTGGGCAATCAGCCCCAGCATTTT. Encoded protein: CATAHSLGNQPQHF.

This clone occurred a few times. The chain couples TRBV9 to TRBJ2-3; 7 positions agree with TRBD2. Germline CDR1 is SGDLS and CDR2 is YYNGEE. V lost 0 bases and J lost 7; bases outside the gene matches: 8. This CDR3 is 15 amino acids long. CDR3 nucleotides: TGTGCCAGCAGCGTAGCGGGGGGACCTCCCAATACGCAGTATTTT. The encoded protein is CASSVAGGPPNTQYF.

CDR3 residues: CASSQEGHSYYGYTF. As DNA, the CDR3 is TGTGCCAGCAGCCAAGAGGGGCACAGTTACTATGGCTACACCTTC. V gene TRBV4-2 combines with J gene TRBJ1-2, with D possibly TRBD1 on 5 matching bases. The germline CDR1 and CDR2 sequences are LGHNA and YNFKEQ. This CDR3 region has 15 residues. The ends were cut back, 0 bases at V and 3 bases at J, with 11 bases in the middle.

In its sample, this clone was seen a few times. Other DNA sequences in the sample encode the same CDR3. V gene TRBV4-1 combines with J gene TRBJ2-3, with D hard to call. Germline assignment: CDR1 MGHRA and CDR2 YSYEKL. V dropped 1 base and J dropped 3 bases, with 8 bases sitting between them. This CDR3 spans 14 amino acids. The CDR3 reads CASSQGLSTDTQYF. The CDR3 bases are TGCGCCAGCAGCCAAGGTCTTTCGACAGATACGCAGTATTTT.

The rearrangement uses TRBV9 and TRBJ1-2; perhaps TRBD1 as D (5 bases). The CDR3 extends over 14 amino acids. V was trimmed by 3 bases and J by 0 bases, leaving 9 bases between them. Germline V gene sequence: CDR1 SGDLS, CDR2 YYNGEE. CDR3 coding DNA: TGTGCCAGCAGCGAGGGGTTAGCTAACTATGGCTACACCTTC. It codes for CASSEGLANYGYTF. The full variable domain, with the rest looked up from reference TRBV9 and TRBJ1-2, is DSGVTQTPKHLITATGQRVTLRCSPRSGDLSVYWYQQSLDQGLQFLIQYYNGEERAKGNILERFSAQQFPDLHSELNLSSLELGDSALYFCASSEGLANYGYTFGSGTRLTVV.

The V gene is TRBV14, the J gene TRBJ1-1; a possible D gene is TRBD1 (6 bases). Per the germline V gene, CDR1 is SGHDN and CDR2 is FVKESK. This CDR3 is 14 amino acids long. The ends were cut back, 1 base at V and 11 bases at J, with 17 bases in the middle. The CDR3 loop reads CASSQVGAGAGAFF. CDR3 coding DNA: TGTGCCAGCAGCCAAGTCGGGGCAGGGGCTGGGGCTTTCTTT.

V is TRBV28 and J is TRBJ1-5; the D is unclear. Trimming stripped 4 bases from V and 0 bases from J, with 10 bases between. The CDR3 is 15 residues long. In germline, CDR1 is MDHEN, CDR2 SYDVKM. This CDR3 reads CASSYAGSSNQPQHF. CDR3 nucleotide sequence: TGTGCCAGCAGTTACGCGGGGAGTAGCAATCAGCCCCAGCATTTT.

The rearrangement joins TRBV5-6 to TRBJ1-1; D unresolved. This CDR3 spans 15 amino acids. Germline V gene sequence: CDR1 SGHDT, CDR2 YYEEEE. V lost 3 bases, J lost 5 bases, and 17 bases lay in between. The CDR3 DNA sequence: TGTGCCAGCAGCTCCTACGGACTCTTCCAGACTGAAGCTTTCTTT. Its protein is CASSSYGLFQTEAFF.

This rearrangement joins TRBV19 to TRBJ1-2; a weak D match, TRBD1 (6 bases). The CDR3 sequence is 15 residues long. CDR1 LNHDA and CDR2 SQIVND come from the germline V gene (reference sequence). Trimming cost V 3 bases and J 8 bases, with 19 bases left between them. The CDR3 nucleotides are TGTGCCAGTAGTATGGGTCACAGGGTTCGGAGCGGCTACACCTTC. Amino acids: CASSMGHRVRSGYTF.

The V call is TRBV10-2, the J call TRBJ2-3, with D tentatively TRBD2 (5 bases). Per germline, CDR1 WSHSY and CDR2 SAAADI. Trimming shortened V by 7 bases and J by 10 bases, and 15 bases separated the two germline ends. The CDR3 is 12 residues long. The CDR3 nucleotides are TGCGCCAGCAATGATCTAGCCGTCGCGCAGTATTTT. Encoded protein: CASNDLAVAQYF.

The CDR3 sequence is CASSPRGGSGQETQYF. CDR3 DNA: TGTGCCAGCAGCCCACGGGGGGGCTCGGGACAAGAGACCCAGTACTTC. The V gene is TRBV5-4, the J gene TRBJ2-5, with 8 bases aligning to TRBD2. This CDR3 comprises 16 residues. CDR1 SGHNT and CDR2 YYREEE come from the germline V gene (reference sequence). V gave up 4 bases and J gave up 2 bases; unmatched junction bases: 10.

The chain carries TRBV30 and TRBJ2-2; 11 bases are shared with TRBD2. The germline gives CDR1 GTSNPN, CDR2 SVGIG (reference sequence). The CDR3 covers 13 residues. After removal of 8 bases from V and 6 bases from J, the junction contained 5 bases not matched to a gene. CDR3 residues: CAVAGGPAGELFF. The CDR3 region has the DNA TGTGCCGTAGCGGGGGGGCCCGCCGGGGAGCTGTTTTTT.

This sequence joins TRBV4-1 and TRBJ2-3; maybe TRBD2 (5 bases). The germline V gene encodes CDR1 MGHRA and CDR2 YSYEKL. The CDR3 runs to 15 residues. The V gene lost 0 bases and the J gene lost 7 bases, with 14 bases spanning the gap. CDR3 nucleotide sequence: TGCGCCAGCAGCCAAGATGGGCTAGCCCTTTATACGCAGTATTTT. Its translation is CASSQDGLALYTQYF.